The TCR beta chain under discussion was sequenced for a study of cytomegalovirus exposure and HLA in healthy donors. General study points: Analysis was performed later, and it showed HLA-associated TCR beta chains to be more clonally expanded than equally common others. The study labeled 164 TCR beta chains cytomegalovirus-associated. Of the V segments, some could not be distinguished, including TRBV6-2 and TRBV6-3, and were excluded.

PCR was performed using 60 Vbeta and 13 Jbeta primers. The authors' processing: Later work found around 85 million unique TCR beta chains, with 10 million to 14 million shared. Clones were sequenced by immunoSEQ multiplex PCR, and TCRdb holds only the in-frame ones, with some missing. Clonal size and the V and J genes are those of that table, whereas D and trimming came from the DNA. The sample records 35,000 to 45,000 clones, about 47% being singletons. The germline CDR1 and CDR2 sequences are MGHRA and YSYEKL. V shed 4 bases, J shed 3 bases, and the junction held 3 bases outside the gene matches. This CDR3 has 14 residues. As regards this clone: The antigen is not known.

This chain connects TRBV4-1 to TRBJ1-5, with 7 nucleotides matching TRBD1. The clonotype originates from a human donor in good health. The material sequenced was PBMCs. CDR3 sequence reads: CASSPTGPNQPQHF. CDR3 bases: TGCGCCAGCAGCCCGACAGGGCCCAATCAGCCCCAGCATTTT.